Below, 14 T cell receptor beta chains from the same sample are listed, as sequenced in a study of T cell changes during pregnancy in multiple sclerosis. The data were produced by immunoSEQ multiplex PCR, yet TCRdb's version contains in-frame clones alone and is incomplete. The sample has roughly 44,000 clones, about 88% seen once. The input for sequencing was CD8+ T cells from peripheral blood mononuclear cells, taken after pregnancy. The receptors stem from a female donor in good health, enrolled as a control in a pregnancy study.

The V call is TRBV18, the J call TRBJ1-2; a weak D match, TRBD1 (6 bases). With 5 bases removed from V and 6 bases from J, the gap between germline ends came to 10 bases. Germline CDR1 is KGHSH and CDR2 is LQKENI. CDR3 length: 12 amino acids. This CDR3 reads CASSRDTDGYTF. CDR3 bases: TGTGCCAGCTCAAGGGACACGGATGGCTACACCTTC.

This chain joins TRBV6-1 and TRBJ1-2, with 8 bases fitting TRBD1. This CDR3 has 11 residues. Germline V gene lookup returns CDR1 MNHNS and CDR2 SASEGT. J lost 10 bases, V lost 4 bases, and 2 bases had no gene match. CDR3 loop: CASSGTGTYTF. The DNA for the CDR3 is TGTGCCAGCAGTGGGACAGGGACCTACACCTTC.

The chain links TRBV9 to TRBJ1-4; no reliable D call. The CDR3 contains 15 residues. Trimming left V 4 bases short and J 8 bases short, with 18 bases between. Germline V gives CDR1 SGDLS, CDR2 YYNGEE. The DNA for the CDR3 is TGTGCCAGCAGCTTAAACGAGGTATTCGGCGAAAAACTGTTTTTT. This sequence encodes CASSLNEVFGEKLFF.

The chain joins TRBV5-5 to TRBJ2-3; D unresolved. This CDR3 region has 12 residues. Trimming removed 2 bases from V and 6 bases from J, with 7 bases in between. CDR1 is SGHKS and CDR2 is YYEKEE in the germline V gene (reference sequence). The CDR3 is CASSFGWDTQYF. The CDR3 DNA sequence: TGTGCCAGCAGCTTCGGGTGGGATACGCAGTATTTT.

The chain joins TRBV7-9 to TRBJ1-2; D might be TRBD1 (5 bases). This CDR3 region has 14 residues. V dropped 1 base and J dropped 8 bases, with 14 bases sitting between them. Germline-derived CDR1 and CDR2 are SEHNR and FQNEAQ (reference sequence). The CDR3 protein is CASSLGSPGVGYTF. Written as DNA, the CDR3 is TGTGCCAGCAGCTTAGGCTCCCCGGGGGTCGGCTACACCTTC.

As regards this clone: The CDR3 carries no conserved terminal phenylalanine or tryptophan, so it likely arises from a read error. The chain couples TRBV4-3 to TRBJ1-1; D remains unclear. CDR1 is LGHNA, CDR2 YSLEER, per germline. CDR3 length: 14 residues. V shed 4 bases and J shed 6 bases, with 15 bases lying between them. CDR3 sequence reads: CASSRWGSGAEAFL. DNA of the CDR3: TGCGCCAGCAGCCGCTGGGGTTCGGGAGCTGAAGCTTTCCTT.

CDR3 sequence: CASSQGRGATGELFF. CDR3 coding DNA: TGCGCCAGCAGCCAAGGGCGGGGTGCCACCGGGGAGCTGTTTTTT. The rearrangement joins TRBV4-3 to TRBJ2-2; a weak D match, TRBD2 (6 bases). Per germline, CDR1 LGHNA and CDR2 YSLEER. V lost 1 base to trimming and J lost 4 bases, with 10 bases between them. The CDR3 totals 15 residues.

V gene TRBV9 combines with J gene TRBJ2-2, with D perhaps matching TRBD2 (5 bases). This CDR3 has 14 amino acids. Trimming stripped 6 bases from V and 4 bases from J, with 13 bases between. Germline assignment: CDR1 SGDLS and CDR2 YYNGEE. The CDR3 protein is CASNPGVGTGELFF. CDR3 DNA: TGTGCCAGCAATCCCGGGGTTGGCACCGGGGAGCTGTTTTTT.

The V gene is TRBV5-5, the J gene TRBJ2-7, with D maybe TRBD2 (5 bases). Trimming stripped 1 base from V and 6 bases from J, with 17 bases between. Per the germline V gene, CDR1 is SGHKS and CDR2 is YYEKEE (reference sequence). The CDR3 is made up of 15 amino acids. Here the CDR3 reads CASSLIGYTAGEQYF. The CDR3 DNA is TGTGCCAGCAGCTTGATAGGTTACACTGCGGGCGAGCAGTACTTC.

V gene TRBV19 combines with J gene TRBJ1-2, with a weak D call TRBD1 (6 bases). This CDR3 contains 15 residues. Germline V CDR1 and CDR2: LNHDA, SQIVND (reference sequence). V was trimmed by 5 bases and J by 0 bases, leaving 13 bases between them. In DNA, the CDR3 is TGTGCCAGTAGTCACAGGGATACAGCTAACTATGGCTACACCTTC. Translating it yields CASSHRDTANYGYTF.

V usage is TRBV4-3 and J usage is TRBJ2-1, with D tentatively TRBD2 (5 bases). Germline V gives CDR1 LGHNA, CDR2 YSLEER. The CDR3 is 15 residues long. The V and J ends lost 1 base and 6 bases respectively, with 13 bases between them. In DNA form, the CDR3 reads TGCGCCAGCAGCCAAGGGCTCTTACTAGTCAATGAGCAGTTCTTC. The encoded protein is CASSQGLLLVNEQFF.

This clone was counted between two and nine times. This chain joins TRBV7-9 and TRBJ2-3; D might be TRBD1 (6 bases). V lost 1 base and J lost 4, with 15 bases in between. CDR3 length: 16 residues. The germline V gene encodes CDR1 SEHNR and CDR2 FQNEAQ (reference sequence). CDR3 region: CASSLEQGPIADTQYF. CDR3 nucleotide sequence: TGTGCCAGCAGCTTAGAACAGGGACCTATTGCAGATACGCAGTATTTT.

The chain recombines TRBV7-9 with TRBJ1-2; no definite D call. V lost 5 bases and J lost 4, with 11 bases in between. The CDR3 length is 13 residues. Germline CDR1 SEHNR, CDR2 FQNEAQ (reference sequence). CDR3 region: CASSPRELYGYTF. Here the CDR3 DNA reads TGTGCCAGCAGCCCAAGGGAGCTCTATGGCTACACCTTC.

In nucleotides, the CDR3 is TGTGCCACCAGCAGAGGTGGGACAGGATATAGCAATCAGCCCCAGCATTTT. It yields the protein CATSRGGTGYSNQPQHF. The V gene is TRBV15, the J gene TRBJ1-5; 8 bases are shared with TRBD1. The CDR3 spans 17 residues. Germline assignment: CDR1 LNHNV and CDR2 YYDKDF (reference sequence). The J segment lost 0 bases and the V segment lost 1 base, leaving 5 bases of the junction unmatched.